These 25 T cell receptor beta chains came from one sample sequenced in a study of breast tumors, draining lymph nodes, adjacent tissues. MiXCR was run by TCRdb on the multiplex PCR reads, yielding one entry per CDR3 protein. The table has around 140,000 distinct CDR3 sequences, 32% seen once. The lymph nodes were axillary draining lymph nodes from breast cancer patients. Sequences were obtained from axillary lymph node tissue. These receptors came from a female donor with breast cancer. Some clones in this sample may be carry-over from other donors' samples.

DNA of the CDR3: TGTGCTAGCAGCTCAAGCGGGGGGAGCTCCTACGAGCAGTACGTC. Its translation: CASSSSGGSSYEQYV. The V gene is TRBV7-7, the J gene TRBJ2-7; 9 bases fit TRBD2. Germline V gives CDR1 SSHAT, CDR2 FNYEAQ (reference sequence). This CDR3 is built from 15 residues.

This clonotype was counted a few times. This may arise from a read error, as a much more abundant clone is one base away. The J gene is TRBJ2-6, the V gene TRBV12-3 or TRBV12-4, with TRBD1 matching 7 bases. The V gene end was trimmed by 7 bases and the J gene end by 4 bases; junction bases not matched to a gene: 13. The CDR3 length is 17 residues. The CDR3 reads CASTHRQGTEGANVLTF. The CDR3 DNA sequence: TGTGCCAGCACCCACAGACAGGGAACGGAGGGGGCCAACGTCCTGACTTTC.

In the case of this clonotype: A much larger clone sits a single nucleotide away, making a read error possible. The final CDR3 position lacks the conserved phenylalanine or tryptophan, pointing to a likely read error. The chain employs TRBV9 and TRBJ2-1; 10 bases match TRBD2. Germline V gene lookup returns CDR1 SGDLS and CDR2 YYNGEE. Trimming removed 0 bases from V and 3 bases from J; junction bases left unmatched: 3. This CDR3 spans 16 amino acids. This chain's CDR3 is CASSVGGLAYYNEQFL. CDR3 sequence (DNA): TGTGCCAGCAGCGTAGGGGGACTAGCGTACTACAATGAGCAGTTCCTC.

This clonotype is a singleton in its sample. This sequence joins TRBV9 and TRBJ1-6; TRBD1 matches at 8 bases. After removal of 0 bases from V and 10 bases from J, the junction contained 3 bases not matched to a gene. This CDR3 contains 14 residues. In germline, CDR1 is SGDLS, CDR2 YYNGEE. CDR3 sequence reads: CASSVGTGGSPLHF. The CDR3 nucleotides are TGTGCCAGCAGCGTAGGTACAGGGGGATCACCCCTCCACTTT. The full variable domain, with the rest looked up from reference TRBV9 and TRBJ1-6, is DSGVTQTPKHLITATGQRVTLRCSPRSGDLSVYWYQQSLDQGLQFLIQYYNGEERAKGNILERFSAQQFPDLHSELNLSSLELGDSALYFCASSVGTGGSPLHFGNGTRLTVT.

There are many counts of this clonotype. The V call is TRBV2, the J call TRBJ1-2, with 9 positions matching TRBD1. Per the germline V gene, CDR1 is SNHLY and CDR2 is FYNNEI. The V and J ends lost 5 bases and 2 bases, in that order; junction bases with no gene match: 9. There are 16 residues in the CDR3. As DNA, the CDR3 is TGTGCCAGCAGTCCGTGGGACAGGGTGCAAAACTATGGCTACACCTTC. It specifies CASSPWDRVQNYGYTF.

This clonotype was seen at least ten times. V is TRBV11-2 and J is TRBJ1-2; 8 bases map to TRBD1. Germline lookup yields CDR1 SGHAT and CDR2 FQNNGV. Trimming removed 2 bases from V and 4 bases from J; junction bases left unmatched: 6. This CDR3 spans 15 amino acids. The CDR3 DNA sequence: TGTGCCAGCAGCTTATGGGGACAGGAATCCTATGGCTACACCTTC. It translates to CASSLWGQESYGYTF.

The chain links TRBV20-1 to TRBJ1-2; TRBD1 might be the D (5 bases). CDR3 length equals 15 residues. The germline V and J ends were trimmed by 0 bases and 4 bases, with 15 bases remaining between them. CDR1 and CDR2 from the germline V gene are DFQATT and SNEGSKA (reference sequence). The DNA for the CDR3 is TGCAGTGCTAGAGATCGGAGGGGCGGAACCTATGGCTACACCTTC. Translation gives CSARDRRGGTYGYTF.

This clonotype was seen more than once but under ten times. A single base separates this from a much larger clone, so it may be a read error. The chain links TRBV6-4 to TRBJ1-2; TRBD1 matches at 8 bases. Per the germline V gene, CDR1 is MRHNA and CDR2 is SNTAGT. The CDR3 totals 15 residues. The CDR3 is CASRPTGQGNYGYAF. The CDR3 DNA is TGTGCCAGCAGACCCACTGGACAGGGAAACTATGGCTACGCCTTC.

This clonotype was seen ten or more times. The V call is TRBV28, the J call TRBJ1-5; a possible D gene is TRBD1 (5 bases). Germline values: CDR1 MDHEN, CDR2 SYDVKM. This CDR3 spans 11 amino acids. V gave up 7 bases and J gave up 7 bases, with 8 bases separating them. For the CDR3, the DNA is TGTGCCAGCAAAGGGGAACAGCCCCAGCATTTT. It specifies CASKGEQPQHF.

V is TRBV6-5 and J is TRBJ2-2; 8 nucleotides align to TRBD1. Germline V gene lookup returns CDR1 MNHEY and CDR2 SVGAGI. After removal of 2 bases from V and 4 bases from J, the junction contained 15 bases not matched to a gene. The CDR3 is 19 residues long. As DNA, the CDR3 is TGTGCCAGCAGTTACACGCTGCCGGGACAGGATCGAGGCACCGGGGAGCTGTTTTTT. Translation: CASSYTLPGQDRGTGELFF.

The genes are TRBV29-1 and TRBJ2-1; possibly TRBD2 for D (5 bases). Germline assignment: CDR1 SQVTM and CDR2 ANQGSEA. Trimming took 1 base from V and 1 from J, leaving 14 bases between them. This CDR3 is 16 amino acids long. CDR3 in DNA: TGCAGCGTTGAAGCCCAGGACTTTTCTTCCTACAATGAGCAGTTCTTC. It specifies CSVEAQDFSSYNEQFF.

Remarks on this clonotype: Because the CDR3's place on the DNA is in doubt, the DNA is left out and the CDR3 is given as listed by TCRdb. V gene TRBV7-9 combines with J gene TRBJ2-1; TRBD2 is the table's D call and was not checked against the DNA. The CDR3 has 20 residues if both end residues are counted. Germline CDR1 is SEHNR and CDR2 is FQNEAQ (reference sequence). Here the CDR3 reads CASSFYICSAKKGPYNEQFF.

This clonotype was observed many times. This rearrangement joins TRBV5-1 to TRBJ1-4, with 7 positions matching TRBD1. In germline, CDR1 is SGHRS, CDR2 YFSETQ. After removal of 4 bases from V and 12 bases from J, the junction contained 18 bases not matched to a gene. The CDR3 extends over 16 amino acids. The CDR3 here is CASSIGGSGPFGELFF. CDR3 nucleotide sequence: TGCGCCAGCAGCATAGGGGGCAGTGGGCCGTTTGGGGAACTGTTTTTT. Complete variable domain (other parts from reference TRBV5-1 and TRBJ1-4): KAGVTQTPRYLIKTRGQQVTLSCSPISGHRSVSWYQQTPGQGLQFLFEYFSETQRNKGNFPGRFSGRQFSNSRSEMNVSTLELGDSALYLCASSIGGSGPFGELFFGSGTQLSVL.

This clonotype was seen a few times. V and J are TRBV18 and TRBJ1-1, with unresolved D. CDR3 length: 13 residues. Per germline, CDR1 KGHSH and CDR2 LQKENI. The V and J ends lost 5 bases and 5 bases respectively, with 12 bases between them. The CDR3 DNA sequence: TGTGCCAGCTCAAGCCAGGAGGTGACTGAAGCTTTCTTT. Translating it yields CASSSQEVTEAFF.

Ten or more counts support this clonotype. The chain carries TRBV19 and TRBJ1-2; TRBD1 agrees at 7 bases. The germline V gene encodes CDR1 LNHDA and CDR2 SQIVND (reference sequence). The CDR3 loop spans 13 amino acids. Trimming at V came to 7 bases and at J to 3 bases, leaving 5 bases not matched to a gene. The CDR3 region is CASTRDRDYGYTF. CDR3 nucleotide sequence: TGTGCCAGTACCCGGGACAGAGACTATGGCTACACCTTC.

The chain joins TRBV12-3 or TRBV12-4 to TRBJ2-3, with 10 bases that match TRBD1. The CDR3 is made up of 16 amino acids. V shed 1 base and J 2 bases; nucleotides not matched to a gene: 3. CDR3 sequence (DNA): TGTGCCAGCAGTTTAGGGACAGGGGGGCCCACAGATACGCAGTATTTT. Translating gives CASSLGTGGPTDTQYF.

J is TRBJ2-1 and V is TRBV7-3; 11 nucleotides line up with TRBD1. The CDR3 contains 15 residues. After removal of 0 bases from V and 7 bases from J, the junction contained 2 bases not matched to a gene. Germline values: CDR1 SGHTA, CDR2 FQGTGA. Here the CDR3 reads CASSLTGTGGNEQFF. In DNA form, the CDR3 reads TGTGCCAGCAGCTTAACCGGGACAGGGGGAAATGAGCAGTTCTTC.

Ten or more counts support this clonotype. The genes are TRBV20-1 and TRBJ2-7; D may correspond to TRBD1 or TRBD2 (6 bases each). CDR3 length: 14 amino acids. The ends were cut back, 0 bases at V and 7 bases at J, with 16 bases in the middle. Germline values: CDR1 DFQATT, CDR2 SNEGSKA (reference sequence). CDR3: CSARDEGGLREQYF. Written as DNA, the CDR3 is TGCAGTGCTAGAGATGAGGGGGGATTGCGAGAGCAGTACTTC.

The sample holds many counts of this clonotype. J is TRBJ1-4 and V is TRBV4-2, with 9 bases matching TRBD1. Germline V gives CDR1 LGHNA, CDR2 YNFKEQ. The length of the CDR3 is 16 residues. J gave up 5 bases and V 4 bases, and 8 bases lay outside the gene matches. Here the CDR3 reads CASSPEGTGMNEKLFF. The CDR3, as DNA: TGTGCCAGCAGCCCCGAGGGGACAGGGATGAATGAAAAACTGTTTTTT.

This clonotype was picked up a small number of times. A read error is possible here, since a much larger clone lies one base away. The rearrangement uses TRBV12-3 or TRBV12-4 and TRBJ2-1; D perhaps matches TRBD2 (6 bases). This CDR3 is built from 15 residues. V gave up 3 bases and J gave up 4 bases, with 13 bases separating them. The CDR3 DNA reads TGTGCCAGCAGTTTCCGCGGGGCCTCATACAATGAGCAGTTCTTC. It is translated as CASSFRGASYNEQFF.

This clonotype was counted many times. The chain recombines TRBV5-6 with TRBJ1-5; D call uncertain. The V end lost 2 bases, the J end lost 1 base, and 13 bases lay between the germline ends. Looked up from germline, CDR1 is SGHDT and CDR2 is YYEEEE. The CDR3 spans 16 residues. In nucleotides, the CDR3 is TGTGCCAGCAGCTTTCGTAGGGATCGGAGCAATCAGCCCCAGCATTTT. This encodes CASSFRRDRSNQPQHF.

This clonotype was seen repeatedly, ten times or more. The rearrangement joins TRBV20-1 to TRBJ1-5; 7 bases are a match to TRBD1. Trimming took 2 bases from V and 0 from J; bases not matched to a gene: 1. The CDR3 has 14 amino acids. In germline, CDR1 is DFQATT, CDR2 SNEGSKA (reference sequence). The CDR3 region has the DNA TGCAGTGCTAGACAGGGGGTTAGCAATCAGCCCCAGCATTTT. Translating it yields CSARQGVSNQPQHF.

This chain connects TRBV6-5 to TRBJ2-7; D is perhaps TRBD1 (6 bases). Germline values: CDR1 MNHEY, CDR2 SVGAGI. The CDR3 totals 19 residues. Trimming shortened V by 6 bases and J by 0 bases, and 27 bases separated the two germline ends. The DNA of the CDR3 is TGTGCCAGCAGGTATTCCGCCGGGACACTTCTACCCCTCTCCTACGAGCAGTACGTC. Translation gives CASRYSAGTLLPLSYEQYV.

This clonotype was found many times. V gene TRBV10-2 combines with J gene TRBJ1-2; D call uncertain. V was clipped by 2 bases and J by 5 bases, with 9 bases between them. This CDR3 contains 13 residues. Looked up from germline, CDR1 is WSHSY and CDR2 is SAAADI. This CDR3 is CASSEIREYGYTF. As DNA, the CDR3 is TGCGCCAGCAGTGAGATTAGGGAATATGGCTACACCTTC.

At least ten counts were recorded for this clonotype. The gene calls are TRBV3-1 and TRBJ2-7, with 8 bases that match TRBD2. Germline-derived CDR1 and CDR2 are LGHDT and YNNKEL (reference sequence). V trimming: 1 base; J trimming: 7 bases; junction bases outside the gene matches: 6. CDR3 length: 14 amino acids. The CDR3 DNA reads TGTGCCAGCAGCCAAGGTGGTAGCGGGGTTGAGCAGTACGTC. It is translated as CASSQGGSGVEQYV.